This TCR beta chain is drawn from a study of tumor and adjacent non-tumor tissue in lung cancer. At the level of the study: On average, productive TCRbeta reads reached about 4.17 million per sample.

TCRbeta libraries were built with three rounds of nested PCR, modified from ARM-PCR. TCRdb called the multiplex PCR reads again in MiXCR, with one record for every CDR3 protein. The sample lists roughly 90,000 distinct CDR3 sequences, more than 65% occurring once. Findings and caveats of the study: Tumor repertoires had a smaller top 100 clone share than normal lung.

The CDR3 contains 15 residues. The ends were cut back, 4 bases at V and 6 bases at J, with 19 bases in the middle. The template was RNA from unsorted bulk tissue. The normal lung tissue was taken more than 3 cm from the tumor edge. Between August and November 2014, newly diagnosed, chemotherapy-naive lung cancer patients underwent thoracic surgery in China. Remarks on this clonotype: Its matching antigen is unknown.

The origin of this receptor is a woman between 45 and 60 years old with non-small cell lung cancer. The J gene is TRBJ2-7, the V gene TRBV12-3 or TRBV12-4; possibly TRBD1 for D (5 bases). The material sequenced was distant non-tumor lung tissue. The CDR3 region is CASSSAGLDLFEQYF. For the CDR3, the DNA is TGTGCCAGCAGTTCAGCAGGGTTGGATCTCTTCGAGCAGTACTTC.